The TCR beta chain described here comes from a study of shared clonotypes between healthy human individuals. Study overall: Each donor contributed plates that comprised three CD4 naive, three CD4 memory, two CD8 naive and one CD8 memory. Whole-study findings and limits: At large depth, rarefaction still showed sorted-subset sequencing to be incomplete. Memory subsets generally showed lower estimated richness than naive subsets.

Concerning this clone: Its antigen is unknown.

Division of CD4+ cells produced a CD45RA+ naive subset and a CD45RA-negative memory subset. This CDR3 region has 17 residues. Deletions cut 4 bases from V and 1 base from J, with 20 bases between. Repertoires were generated with immunoSEQ multiplex PCR, while TCRdb's copy carries only in-frame clones and drops some. The table shows 2,500,000 or so clones, with around nine tenths occurring only once. Sequences were obtained from naive CD4+ T cells sorted from blood. Subset: CD45RA+ positively selected. The chain couples TRBV23-1 to TRBJ2-7, with D maybe TRBD2 (5 bases). TRBV23-1 is annotated as an ORF whose role is uncertain. The sequence was collected from a man in his late teens or twenties in good health. The CDR3 is CASSLAQREFLSYEQYF. The CDR3 DNA follows: TGCGCCAGCAGTCTCGCCCAGAGGGAATTCTTGTCCTACGAGCAGTACTTC.